This T cell receptor beta chain was recovered during a study of cytomegalovirus exposure and HLA in healthy donors. General observations from the study: Follow-up analysis later connected one missense variant in DCLRE1C with trimming of TCR beta V- and J-genes. Another analysis was done later, and it associated more than 15,000 TCR beta sequences with HLA alleles at 0.05 false discovery rate. Generally TCR sequences proved uncommon, though certain public TCRs appeared in numerous donors. Several of the most significant clusters appeared linked to common viral pathogens, based on a later analysis.

The CDR3 is made up of 20 amino acids. The germline CDR1 and CDR2 sequences are MDHEN and SYDVKM. Trimming removed 6 bases from V and 0 bases from J, with 27 bases in between. The PCR employed 60 Vbeta primers together with 13 Jbeta primers. Only in-frame clones appear in the TCRdb table, and some are missing; sequencing was by immunoSEQ multiplex PCR. The data contain around 140,000 clones, roughly 75% of them seen just once; the ten biggest clones take up 2.5% to 3.5%. As concerns this clone: The antigen remains unidentified.

The sample taken for sequencing was PBMCs. This chain uses TRBV28 with TRBJ1-5; perhaps TRBD1 as D (6 bases). This sequence originates from a female donor in good health and CMV-seronegative. CDR3 in DNA: TGTGCCAGCAGCCTAAATCTGGACAGCCGAGGAGGCTATAGCAATCAGCCCCAGCATTTT. Its translation is CASSLNLDSRGGYSNQPQHF.